This T cell receptor (beta chain) originates from a study of T-cell reconstitution after alpha-beta-depleted transplantation in children. This clonotype was seen more than once but under ten times. Antigen: not known. It was with unique molecular identifiers that the TCRbeta library was prepared. MiXCR was run by TCRdb on the PCR reads, yielding one entry per CDR3 protein. The sample lists fewer than 550,000 distinct CDR3 sequences, more than 9.5% occurring once. CDR1 is SGHTA, CDR2 FQGNSA, per germline. This CDR3 comprises 16 residues. Trimming removed 5 bases from V and 4 bases from J; junction bases left unmatched: 8. General study findings and limits: Fresh T-cell production supplied most of the T-cell counts and diversity seen one year after transplant.

The genes are TRBV7-2 and TRBJ2-1, with TRBD2 matching 10 bases. This receptor was identified in a female patient aged 2-15 years who had a stem cell transplant for aplastic anemia, so the T cells may come from the graft donor. The specimen comprised PBMCs, mostly from graft donor cells, sampled 180 days after TCRalphabeta/CD19-depleted stem cell transplant. CDR3 amino acids: CASSPSGRGVYNEQFF. In DNA, the CDR3 is TGTGCCAGCAGCCCCAGCGGGAGGGGGGTATACAATGAGCAGTTCTTC.